The rows below give T cell receptor beta chains drawn from one sample of a study of T-cell reconstitution after alpha-beta-depleted transplantation in children. A single record per CDR3 protein comes from TCRdb applying MiXCR to the PCR reads. The top ten hold about 45% of the sample, which has fewer than 250,000 distinct CDR3 sequences, more than 15% seen once. The material sequenced was PBMCs, mostly from graft donor cells, taken 360 days after TCRalphabeta/CD19-depleted stem cell transplant. These receptors originate from a male patient between 2 and 10 years old who had a stem cell transplant for acute lymphoblastic leukemia, so the T cells may come from the graft donor. The CDR3 runs from the conserved cysteine through the conserved F or W. A D gene is named only where the DNA matches it firmly. Expanded clones get a size class; other rows say once, few or many, or leave the size out.

v_call,clone_size,cdr3_length,d_call,j_call,cdr3_nt,cdr3_aa
TRBV7-9,few,13,TRBD1,TRBJ2-7,TGTGCCAGCAGCTCATACAGGGGCTACGAGCAGTACTTC,CASSSYRGYEQYF
TRBV6-2/TRBV6-3,few,17,NA,TRBJ2-7,TGTGCCAGCAGTTCTTATCGAGGACAGTTTTGGAACTACGAGCAGTACTTC,CASSSYRGQFWNYEQYF
TRBV12-3/TRBV12-4,NA,13,NA,TRBJ1-1,TGTGCCAGCAGCCAACAGGGTAACACTGAAGCTTTCTTT,CASSQQGNTEAFF
TRBV12-3/TRBV12-4,NA,15,NA,TRBJ2-7,TGTGCCAGCAGCCCACCGGGGGTACTACCCCACGAGCAGTACTTC,CASSPPGVLPHEQYF
TRBV18,many,13,NA,TRBJ2-2,TGTGCCAGCTCCCCACGACAGCCCGGGGAGCTGTTTTTT,CASSPRQPGELFF
TRBV11-2,many,14,NA,TRBJ2-3,TGTGCCAGCAGCTTAGGGAGCTTTCAAGATACGCAGTATTTT,CASSLGSFQDTQYF
TRBV6-1,NA,13,TRBD2,TRBJ2-1,TGTGCCAGCAGTCTTCTAGCGGGGAATGAGCAGTTCTTC,CASSLLAGNEQFF
TRBV13,NA,13,NA,TRBJ2-2,TGTGCCAGCAGCACTCAAGGCACCGGGGAGCTGTTTTTT,CASSTQGTGELFF
TRBV7-9,NA,12,NA,TRBJ1-1,TGTGCCAGCACCCTGACAGGTTCTAAAGCTTTCTTT,CASTLTGSKAFF
TRBV4-2,many,16,TRBD2,TRBJ2-3,TGTGCCAGCAGCCAGACGGGGACTAGCGGCACAGATACGCAGTATTTT,CASSQTGTSGTDTQYF
TRBV6-5,few,16,TRBD1,TRBJ2-2,TGTGCCAGCAGTTACTCGATCGGACAGGGCACCGGGGAGCTGTTTTTT,CASSYSIGQGTGELFF
TRBV19,NA,15,TRBD1,TRBJ2-4,TGTGCCAGTAGTATAACAGGGGTAGCCAAAAACATTCAGTACTTC,CASSITGVAKNIQYF
TRBV7-2,few,14,NA,TRBJ2-3,TGTGCCAGCAGCCAGAGGAGTAACACAGATACGCAGTATTTT,CASSQRSNTDTQYF
TRBV25-1,few,13,TRBD2,TRBJ2-5,TGTGCCAGCAGGGGACTAGCGAATGAGACCCAGTACTTC,CASRGLANETQYF
TRBV6-5,many,15,TRBD1,TRBJ1-1,TGTGCCAGCAGTTACGACAGGGGAGTGAGGACTGAAGCTTTCTTT,CASSYDRGVRTEAFF
TRBV6-1,few,14,NA,TRBJ2-5,TGTGCCAGCAGACGCCCGGGACCCCGGGAGACCCAGTACTTC,CASRRPGPRETQYF
TRBV18,NA,14,TRBD2,TRBJ2-1,TGTGCCAGCCGAGAGCGGGAGAAGTATAATGAGCAGTTCTTC,CASREREKYNEQFF
TRBV29-1,few,14,NA,TRBJ1-5,TGCAGCGTTGATTACCTAAGCAGCAATCAGCCCCAGCATTTT,CSVDYLSSNQPQHF
TRBV7-6,once,16,NA,TRBJ2-3,TGTGCCAGCAGCGCATACGGGGGCCTCAGCACAGATACGCAGTATTTT,CASSAYGGLSTDTQYF
TRBV5-1,NA,16,TRBD1,TRBJ2-7,TGCGCCAGCAGCTTGTTGGGCCGGACAGGGTCCTACGAGCAGTACTTC,CASSLLGRTGSYEQYF